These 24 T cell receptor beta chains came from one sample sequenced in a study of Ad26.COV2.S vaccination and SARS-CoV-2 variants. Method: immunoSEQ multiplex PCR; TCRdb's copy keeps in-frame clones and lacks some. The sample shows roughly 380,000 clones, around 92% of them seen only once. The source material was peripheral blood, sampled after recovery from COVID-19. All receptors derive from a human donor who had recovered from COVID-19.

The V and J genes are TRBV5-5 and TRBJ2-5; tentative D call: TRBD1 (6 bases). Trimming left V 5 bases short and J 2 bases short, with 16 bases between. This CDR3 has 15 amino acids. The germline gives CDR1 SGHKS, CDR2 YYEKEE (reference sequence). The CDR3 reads CASSSPGHLQETQYF. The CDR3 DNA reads TGTGCCAGCAGTTCACCGGGACACCTACAAGAGACCCAGTACTTC.

In DNA form, the CDR3 reads TGTGCCAGCAGCTTGCTTTCTGGCTCTGGAAACACCATATATTTT. Protein product: CASSLLSGSGNTIYF. This rearrangement joins TRBV5-6 to TRBJ1-3; no clear D gene. The CDR3 runs 15 residues. Germline values: CDR1 SGHDT, CDR2 YYEEEE. With 1 base removed from V and 0 bases from J, the gap between germline ends came to 8 bases. Combining the CDR3 with reference TRBV5-6 and TRBJ1-3 gives the whole variable domain DAGVTQSPTHLIKTRGQQVTLRCSPKSGHDTVSWYQQALGQGPQFIFQYYEEEERQRGNFPDRFSGHQFPNYSSELNVNALLLGDSALYLCASSLLSGSGNTIYFGEGSWLTVV.

In nucleotides, the CDR3 is TGTGCCAGCAGTGGGTGGGACTCGAGGGGGTATGGCTACACCTTC. Protein: CASSGWDSRGYGYTF. This chain links TRBV25-1 with TRBJ1-2, with a weak D call TRBD1 (6 bases). The germline V and J ends were trimmed by 4 bases and 5 bases, with 17 bases remaining between them. The CDR3 has 15 residues. Per germline, CDR1 MGHDK and CDR2 SYGVNS.

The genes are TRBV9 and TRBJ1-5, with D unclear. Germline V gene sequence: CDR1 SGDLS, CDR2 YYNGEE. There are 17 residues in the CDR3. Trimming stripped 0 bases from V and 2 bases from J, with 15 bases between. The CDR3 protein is CASSVEALPWGNQPQHF. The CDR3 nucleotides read TGTGCCAGCAGCGTAGAGGCGCTTCCCTGGGGCAATCAGCCCCAGCATTTT.

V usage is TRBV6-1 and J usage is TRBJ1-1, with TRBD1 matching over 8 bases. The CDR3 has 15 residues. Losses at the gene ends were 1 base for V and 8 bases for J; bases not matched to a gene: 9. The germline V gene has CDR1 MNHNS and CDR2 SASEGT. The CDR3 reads CASSEDTGGYWEAFF. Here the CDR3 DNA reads TGTGCCAGCAGTGAAGATACAGGGGGGTATTGGGAAGCTTTCTTT.

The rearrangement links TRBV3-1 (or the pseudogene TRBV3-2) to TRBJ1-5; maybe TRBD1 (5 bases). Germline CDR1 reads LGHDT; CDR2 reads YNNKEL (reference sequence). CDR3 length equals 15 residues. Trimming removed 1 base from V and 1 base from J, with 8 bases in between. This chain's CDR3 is CASSQGTQSNQPQHF. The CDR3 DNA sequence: TGTGCCAGCAGCCAAGGGACACAGAGCAATCAGCCCCAGCATTTT.

For the CDR3, the DNA is TGTGCCAGCAGCGTAGGGACAGGTGACATTCAGTACTTC. It encodes CASSVGTGDIQYF. This chain uses TRBV9 with TRBJ2-4, with 7 nucleotides matching TRBD1. Germline lookup yields CDR1 SGDLS and CDR2 YYNGEE. The CDR3 spans 13 residues. J gave up 8 bases and V 0 bases, and 2 bases lay outside the gene matches.

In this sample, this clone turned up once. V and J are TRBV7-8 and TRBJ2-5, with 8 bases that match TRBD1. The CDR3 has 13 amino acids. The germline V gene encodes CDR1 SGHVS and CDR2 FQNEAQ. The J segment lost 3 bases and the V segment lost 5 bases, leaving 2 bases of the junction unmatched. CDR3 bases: TGTGCCAGCAGCGAGACAGGGGAAGAGACCCAGTACTTC. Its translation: CASSETGEETQYF. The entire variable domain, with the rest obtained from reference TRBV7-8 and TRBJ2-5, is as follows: GAGVSQSPRYKVAKRGQDVALRCDPISGHVSLFWYQQALGQGPEFLTYFQNEAQLDKSGLPSDRFFAERPEGSVSTLKIQRTQQEDSAVYLCASSETGEETQYFGPGTRLLVL.

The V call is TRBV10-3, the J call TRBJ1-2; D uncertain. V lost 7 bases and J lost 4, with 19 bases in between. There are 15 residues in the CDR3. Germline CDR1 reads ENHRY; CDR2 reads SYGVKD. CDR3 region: CAITPGHNPVYGYTF. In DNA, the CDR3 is TGTGCCATCACCCCCGGGCACAACCCTGTCTATGGCTACACCTTC.

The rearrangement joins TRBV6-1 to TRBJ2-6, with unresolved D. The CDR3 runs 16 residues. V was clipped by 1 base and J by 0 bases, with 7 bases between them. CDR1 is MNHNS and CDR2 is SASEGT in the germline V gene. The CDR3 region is CASSEDSASGANVLTF. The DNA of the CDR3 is TGTGCCAGCAGTGAAGACAGTGCCTCTGGGGCCAACGTCCTGACTTTC.

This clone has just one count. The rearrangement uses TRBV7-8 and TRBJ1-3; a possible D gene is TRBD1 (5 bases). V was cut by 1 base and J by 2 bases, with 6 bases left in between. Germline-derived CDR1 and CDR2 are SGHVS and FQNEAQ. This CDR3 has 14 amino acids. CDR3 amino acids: CASSLGGTGNTIYF. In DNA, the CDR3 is TGTGCCAGCAGCTTAGGGGGCACTGGAAACACCATATATTTT.

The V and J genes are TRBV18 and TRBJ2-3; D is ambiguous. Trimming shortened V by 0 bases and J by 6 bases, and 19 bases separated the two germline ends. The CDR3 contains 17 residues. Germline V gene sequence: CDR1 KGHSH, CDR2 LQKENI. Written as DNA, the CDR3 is TGTGCCAGCTCACCACCAGGTAGGGTCCTAGGATCGGATACGCAGTATTTT. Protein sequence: CASSPPGRVLGSDTQYF.

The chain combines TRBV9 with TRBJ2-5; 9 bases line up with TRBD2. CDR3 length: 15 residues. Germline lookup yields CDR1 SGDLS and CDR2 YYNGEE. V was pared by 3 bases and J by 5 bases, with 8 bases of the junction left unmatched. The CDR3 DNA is TGTGCCAGCAGCGCTGCGGGGGGGACATGGGAGACCCAGTACTTC. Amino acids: CASSAAGGTWETQYF.

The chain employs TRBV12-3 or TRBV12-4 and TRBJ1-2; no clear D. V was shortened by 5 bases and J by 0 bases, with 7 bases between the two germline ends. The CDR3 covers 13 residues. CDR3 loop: CASSLFTNYGYTF. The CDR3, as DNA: TGTGCCAGCAGTCTCTTCACTAACTATGGCTACACCTTC.

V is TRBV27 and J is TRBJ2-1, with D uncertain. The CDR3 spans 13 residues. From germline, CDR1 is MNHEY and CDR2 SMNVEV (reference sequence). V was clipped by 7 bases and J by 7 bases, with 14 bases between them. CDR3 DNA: TGTGCCAGCAACAGTCCACGTCAGAATGAGCAGTTCTTC. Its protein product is CASNSPRQNEQFF.

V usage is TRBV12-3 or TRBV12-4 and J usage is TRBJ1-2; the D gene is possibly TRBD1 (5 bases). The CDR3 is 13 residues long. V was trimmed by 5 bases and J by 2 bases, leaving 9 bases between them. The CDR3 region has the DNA TGTGCCAGCAGTCGTACAGGAAACTATGGCTACACCTTC. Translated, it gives CASSRTGNYGYTF.

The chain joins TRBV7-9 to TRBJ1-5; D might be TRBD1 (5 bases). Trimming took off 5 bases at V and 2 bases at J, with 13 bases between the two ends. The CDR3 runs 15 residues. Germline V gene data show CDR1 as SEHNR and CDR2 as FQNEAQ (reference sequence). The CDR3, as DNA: TGTGCCAGCAGCCCGCCAGGGTCGGGCAATCAGCCCCAGCATTTT. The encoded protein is CASSPPGSGNQPQHF.

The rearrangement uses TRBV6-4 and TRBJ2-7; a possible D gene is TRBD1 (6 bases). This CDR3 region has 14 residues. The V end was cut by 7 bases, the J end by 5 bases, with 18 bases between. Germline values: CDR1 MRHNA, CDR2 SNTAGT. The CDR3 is CASIISRDTDEQYF. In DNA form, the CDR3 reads TGTGCCAGCATTATCTCCCGGGACACGGACGAGCAGTACTTC.

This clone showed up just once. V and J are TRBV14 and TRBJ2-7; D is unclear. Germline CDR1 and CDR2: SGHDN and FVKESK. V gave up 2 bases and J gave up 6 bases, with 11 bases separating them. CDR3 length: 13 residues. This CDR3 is CASSQTSRAEQYF. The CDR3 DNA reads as TGTGCCAGCAGCCAAACGTCTAGGGCCGAGCAGTACTTC. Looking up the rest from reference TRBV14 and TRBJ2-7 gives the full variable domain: EAGVTQFPSHSVIEKGQTVTLRCDPISGHDNLYWYRRVMGKEIKFLLHFVKESKQDESGMPNNRFLAERTGGTYSTLKVQPAELEDSGVYFCASSQTSRAEQYFGPGTRLTVT.

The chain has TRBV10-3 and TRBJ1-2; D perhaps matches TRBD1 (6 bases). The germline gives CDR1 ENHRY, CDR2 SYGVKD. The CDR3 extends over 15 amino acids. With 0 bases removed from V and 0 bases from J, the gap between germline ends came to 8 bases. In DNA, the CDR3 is TGTGCCATCAGTGAGTCGAAGGGGGCTAACTATGGCTACACCTTC. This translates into CAISESKGANYGYTF.

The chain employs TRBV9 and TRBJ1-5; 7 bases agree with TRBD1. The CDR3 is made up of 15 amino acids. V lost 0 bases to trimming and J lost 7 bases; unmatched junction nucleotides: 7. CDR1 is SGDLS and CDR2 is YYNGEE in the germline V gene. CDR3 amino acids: CASSVDEGAGQPQHF. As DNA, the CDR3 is TGTGCCAGCAGCGTAGATGAGGGGGCGGGCCAGCCCCAGCATTTT.

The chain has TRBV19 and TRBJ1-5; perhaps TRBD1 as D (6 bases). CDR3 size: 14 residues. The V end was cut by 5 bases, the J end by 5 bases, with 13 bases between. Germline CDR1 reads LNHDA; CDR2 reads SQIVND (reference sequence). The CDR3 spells CASSPRDNYQPQHF. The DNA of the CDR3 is TGTGCCAGTAGTCCTAGGGACAACTATCAGCCCCAGCATTTT.

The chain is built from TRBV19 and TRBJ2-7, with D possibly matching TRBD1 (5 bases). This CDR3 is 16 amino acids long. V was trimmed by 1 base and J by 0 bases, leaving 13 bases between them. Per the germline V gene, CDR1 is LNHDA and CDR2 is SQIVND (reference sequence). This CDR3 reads CASSIARTLSSYEQYF. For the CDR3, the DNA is TGTGCCAGTAGTATAGCCAGGACATTGAGCTCCTACGAGCAGTACTTC.

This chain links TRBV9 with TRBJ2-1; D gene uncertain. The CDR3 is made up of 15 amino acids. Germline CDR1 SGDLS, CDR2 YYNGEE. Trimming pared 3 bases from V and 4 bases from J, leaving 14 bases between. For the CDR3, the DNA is TGTGCCAGCAGCGCCGGTGTCCGCACTTACAATGAGCAGTTCTTC. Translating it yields CASSAGVRTYNEQFF.